These 8 T cell receptor beta chains were sequenced from one sample in a study of blood T cell repertoires in COVID-19. The assay was immunoSEQ multiplex PCR, and TCRdb's table has in-frame clones only and misses some. This sample has approximately 210,000 clones, with 75% to 90% found just once. Sample: peripheral blood. These receptors all come from a human donor in a cohort sampled during active COVID-19.

The chain couples TRBV12-3 or TRBV12-4 to TRBJ2-7; no reliable D call. V lost 3 bases to trimming and J lost 7 bases, with 13 bases between them. The CDR3 loop spans 13 amino acids. This chain's CDR3 is CASSLSKVREQYF. DNA of the CDR3: TGTGCCAGCAGTTTGTCCAAGGTGAGGGAGCAGTACTTC.

This clone was seen more than once but under ten times. The rearrangement joins TRBV6-6 to TRBJ2-3, with 12 bases lining up with TRBD2. CDR3 length: 15 amino acids. In germline, CDR1 is MNHNY, CDR2 SVGAGI (reference sequence). Losses at the gene ends were 7 bases for V and 5 bases for J; bases not matched to a gene: 7. The CDR3 DNA follows: TGTGCCAGCACCGCTAGCGGGAGGGCGGGAGATACGCAGTATTTT. Amino acid sequence: CASTASGRAGDTQYF.

The chain employs TRBV28 and TRBJ2-5, with no clear D. Trimming cost V 2 bases and J 3 bases, with 10 bases left between them. Germline V lookup: CDR1 MDHEN, CDR2 SYDVKM. The CDR3 spans 14 residues. The CDR3: CASSLAAAEETQYF. The CDR3 DNA is TGTGCCAGCAGTTTAGCTGCGGCAGAAGAGACCCAGTACTTC.

The rearrangement uses TRBV6-5 and TRBJ2-7; TRBD1 matches at 8 bases. The CDR3 has 13 residues. V dropped 10 bases and J dropped 2; count of bases not matched to a gene: 7. Germline CDR1 and CDR2: MNHEY and SVGAGI. The CDR3 is CATETGVTYEQYF. The CDR3 DNA sequence: TGTGCCACCGAGACAGGGGTGACCTACGAGCAGTACTTC.

The rearrangement links TRBV28 to TRBJ1-2, with 8 nucleotides matching TRBD1. Germline CDR1 MDHEN, CDR2 SYDVKM. V lost 5 bases and J lost 4; bases outside the gene matches: 3. This CDR3 comprises 13 residues. The DNA for the CDR3 is TGTGCCAGCAGTATCGGGACAGGCTATGGCTACACCTTC. Translation: CASSIGTGYGYTF.

V is TRBV7-9 and J is TRBJ1-1; D is unclear. The V and J ends lost 1 base and 10 bases respectively, with 25 bases between them. The CDR3 is 17 amino acids. Germline V gene sequence: CDR1 SEHNR, CDR2 FQNEAQ (reference sequence). The CDR3: CASSLGAYLGKSSGAFF. The DNA of the CDR3 is TGTGCCAGCAGCTTAGGCGCTTACTTAGGGAAAAGTAGCGGAGCTTTCTTT.

At least ten counts were recorded for this clone. V is TRBV6-5 and J is TRBJ2-7, with D uncertain. Germline V gives CDR1 MNHEY, CDR2 SVGAGI. CDR3 length: 14 amino acids. V dropped 5 bases and J dropped 4 bases, with 15 bases sitting between them. The CDR3 region is CASSPTPGWYEQYF. The DNA for the CDR3 is TGTGCCAGCAGTCCGACGCCAGGTTGGTACGAGCAGTACTTC.

The genes are TRBV28 and TRBJ2-7; 13 bases are shared with TRBD2. V lost 8 bases and J lost 6; bases outside the gene matches: 4. This CDR3 has 13 amino acids. CDR1 and CDR2 from the germline V gene are MDHEN and SYDVKM. The CDR3: CASRTSGGSEQYF. Written as DNA, the CDR3 is TGTGCCAGCCGGACTAGCGGGGGCAGCGAGCAGTACTTC.